This TCR beta chain was captured in a study of read filtering for tumor transcriptome and immune sequencing. Study at large: DNase treatment preceded whole-transcriptome library preparation.

Study findings and constraints: The sorted CD138-negative fraction was a mixed bone marrow immune population, not purified T cells.

This clonotype was observed many times. Its antigen remains unknown. Molecular barcoded adaptors covering alpha/delta and beta/gamma chains were used on roughly 400 ng RNA. TCRdb re-derived calls from the reads in MiXCR, one entry per CDR3 protein. The sample holds about 57,000 distinct CDR3 sequences, approximately 22% seen once. The specimen was a population of CD138-negative cells sorted from bone marrow. The origin of this receptor is a donor aged 40 or over with multiple myeloma.

CDR3 protein: CRVAGVDKITQYF. CDR3 bases: TGCAGGGTGGCGGGGGTGGATAAGATTACGCAGTATTTT. The chain carries TRBV20-1 and TRBJ2-3, with 7 nucleotides matching TRBD2. This CDR3 is built from 13 residues. In germline, CDR1 is DFQATT, CDR2 SNEGSKA (reference sequence).